The TCR beta chain described here comes from a study of blood T cell repertoires in COVID-19. Enrolled through a virtual design, the participants were between about 18 and 100 years of age and came from 24 US areas. Participants' reported clinical history set cohort assignment. This CDR3 has 15 residues. Germline CDR1 is SGHKS and CDR2 is YYEKEE (reference sequence). J was trimmed by 2 bases and V by 2 bases; bases with no gene match: 6. TCRdb keeps only in-frame clones here, not all; method: immunoSEQ multiplex PCR. The table lists 250,000 to 350,000 clones, 90% of them singletons. The V gene is TRBV5-5, the J gene TRBJ2-7; 8 bases fit TRBD1. This TCR came from a woman aged 18-30 years with acute COVID-19. The sample comprised PBMCs or T cells enriched from blood (not recorded which). The CDR3, as DNA: TGTGCCAGCAGCTTATCCGGGACAGGACCCTACGAGCAGTACTTC. Translated, it gives CASSLSGTGPYEQYF.